The 25 T cell receptor beta chains below come from one sample, sequenced in a study of CD8 T cells in ankylosing spondylitis (dated by TCRdb to 2016 to 2017). Library prep was done by 5' RACE. The sequencer was an Illumina HiSeq 2500. The public sequencing data were trimmed at Q25 with fastp and processed into clonotypes with MiXCR by TCRdb, which kept only in-frame beta chains. Every entry covers one CDR3 protein and lists the most common genes and DNA from its rows. The sample yields a few hundred thousand distinct CDR3 sequences; around 10% were counted once. The ten largest clones represent roughly 9.2% of the sample. What was sequenced was blood, either unsorted or a sorted T cell fraction (not recorded which). The receptor source for this set is a female donor with ankylosing spondylitis or in good health (not recorded which).

This clonotype has ten or more counts. The chain employs TRBV3-1 and TRBJ2-1, with D uncertain. Trimming stripped 2 bases from V and 9 bases from J, with 11 bases between. CDR1 and CDR2 from the germline V gene are LGHDT and YNNKEL (reference sequence). The CDR3 totals 13 residues. CDR3 DNA sequence: TGTGCCAGCAGCCAATCGGAGTGGGGTGAGCAGTTCTTC. It is translated as CASSQSEWGEQFF.

There are many counts of this clonotype. The chain has TRBV20-1 and TRBJ1-5; tentatively, D is TRBD1 (6 bases). The CDR3 extends over 13 amino acids. Germline V gives CDR1 DFQATT, CDR2 SNEGSKA (reference sequence). V lost 3 bases and J 4 bases, leaving 10 bases between the germline ends. CDR3 DNA: TGCAGTGCTAGTAGGGGGGGAAATCAGCCCCAGCATTTT. Protein product: CSASRGGNQPQHF.

There are many counts of this clonotype. The rearrangement uses TRBV11-2 and TRBJ2-5, with 15 bases that match TRBD2. V shed 1 base, J shed 2 bases, and the junction held 5 bases outside the gene matches. Germline V gene data show CDR1 as SGHAT and CDR2 as FQNNGV. The CDR3 covers 18 residues. CDR3 sequence reads: CASSLVSGLAGGQETQYF. The CDR3 coding sequence is TGTGCCAGCAGCTTAGTTTCCGGACTAGCGGGAGGGCAAGAGACCCAGTACTTC.

Ten or more counts support this clonotype. The CDR3 reads CASSRGRESIHEQYF. The CDR3 coding sequence is TGTGCCAGCAGCCGGGGACGGGAGTCTATCCACGAGCAGTACTTC. The chain carries TRBV27 and TRBJ2-7, with D perhaps matching TRBD2 (6 bases). V lost 6 bases to trimming and J lost 5 bases, with 20 bases between them. Germline V CDR1 and CDR2: MNHEY, SMNVEV (reference sequence). The length of the CDR3 is 15 residues.

This clonotype has ten or more counts. The chain uses TRBV12-3 or TRBV12-4 and TRBJ1-1; D remains ambiguous. This CDR3 is 14 amino acids long. The ends were cut back, 0 bases at V and 1 base at J, with 6 bases in the middle. The CDR3 loop reads CASSLAGENTEAFF. The CDR3 region has the DNA TGTGCCAGCAGTTTAGCCGGGGAGAACACTGAAGCTTTCTTT.

The V and J genes are TRBV20-1 and TRBJ2-7, with TRBD2 matching 8 bases. CDR1 is DFQATT and CDR2 is SNEGSKA in the germline V gene (reference sequence). The CDR3 totals 14 residues. J was trimmed by 5 bases and V by 3 bases; bases with no gene match: 9. Written as DNA, the CDR3 is TGCAGTGCTAGGCCCCGGGGGGGGTTGGACGAGCAGTACTTC. Residues: CSARPRGGLDEQYF.

J is TRBJ1-5 and V is TRBV6-5; 8 bases fit TRBD1. CDR1 and CDR2 (germline): MNHEY, SVGAGI. The junction had 0 bases not matched to a gene; V was cut back by 0 bases and J by 2 bases. The CDR3 sequence is 15 residues long. The CDR3 sequence: CASSYSTGGNQPQHF. Here the CDR3 DNA reads TGTGCCAGCAGTTACTCGACAGGGGGCAATCAGCCCCAGCATTTT.

This clonotype was seen a few times. The rearrangement links TRBV5-1 to TRBJ2-7; possibly TRBD2 for D (6 bases). Trimming shortened V by 5 bases and J by 2 bases, and 20 bases separated the two germline ends. This CDR3 is built from 16 residues. The germline V gene encodes CDR1 SGHRS and CDR2 YFSETQ. For the CDR3, the DNA is TGCGCCAGCAGTCTAAGGCTGGCGGGAAGAACCTACGAGCAGTACTTC. This translates into CASSLRLAGRTYEQYF.

At least ten counts were recorded for this clonotype. V gene TRBV20-1 combines with J gene TRBJ1-2; TRBD1 aligns across 7 bases. Germline V gives CDR1 DFQATT, CDR2 SNEGSKA (reference sequence). V shed 5 bases and J 4 bases; nucleotides not matched to a gene: 7. The CDR3 length is 13 residues. As DNA, the CDR3 is TGCAGTGCTCAACAGGGGTTGGTCTATGGCTACACCTTC. Amino acid sequence: CSAQQGLVYGYTF.

The sample holds many counts of this clonotype. V usage is TRBV7-6 and J usage is TRBJ2-1, with D perhaps assigned TRBD1 or TRBD2 (6 bases each). With 5 bases removed from V and 5 bases from J, the gap between germline ends came to 13 bases. This CDR3 is 14 amino acids long. Germline V CDR1 and CDR2: SGHVS, FNYEAQ. The CDR3 here is CASSPRDNDNEQFF. The DNA for the CDR3 is TGTGCCAGCAGCCCGCGGGACAATGACAATGAGCAGTTCTTC.

This rearrangement joins TRBV4-1 to TRBJ1-5; tentative D call: TRBD1 (5 bases). The germline gives CDR1 MGHRA, CDR2 YSYEKL. V was cut by 1 base and J by 8 bases, with 9 bases left in between. This CDR3 has 13 residues. CDR3 bases: TGCGCCAGCAGCCAAGGCGGGACTAAGCCCCAGCATTTT. Its protein is CASSQGGTKPQHF.

The V gene is TRBV7-9, the J gene TRBJ2-1; possible D gene TRBD2, 7 bases. The length of the CDR3 is 15 residues. Trimming cost V 3 bases and J 2 bases, with 11 bases left between them. CDR1 and CDR2 from the germline V gene are SEHNR and FQNEAQ (reference sequence). The chain's CDR3 is CASSFVGGAYNEQFF. CDR3 bases: TGTGCCAGCAGCTTTGTAGGGGGGGCCTACAATGAGCAGTTCTTC.

The chain's CDR3 is CASSSLARTGELFF. CDR3 bases: TGTGCCAGCAGCTCCCTAGCGAGAACCGGGGAGCTGTTTTTT. The chain couples TRBV7-8 to TRBJ2-2, with D possibly TRBD2 on 6 matching bases. CDR3 length equals 14 residues. Germline lookup yields CDR1 SGHVS and CDR2 FQNEAQ. Between the trimmed V and J ends, which lost 4 bases and 5 bases, there was a span of 11 bases.

This clonotype came up many times. The V and J genes are TRBV5-1 and TRBJ2-1, with unresolved D. The germline V gene has CDR1 SGHRS and CDR2 YFSETQ. Trimming shortened V by 4 bases and J by 7 bases, and 9 bases separated the two germline ends. The CDR3 is made up of 12 amino acids. The CDR3 loop is CASSALGNEQFF. Here the CDR3 DNA reads TGCGCCAGCAGCGCCTTGGGTAATGAGCAGTTCTTC.

This clonotype was counted ten times or more. The chain joins TRBV29-1 to TRBJ2-1; 9 bases are shared with TRBD1. Germline-derived CDR1 and CDR2 are SQVTM and ANQGSEA. CDR3 length: 14 residues. Trimming removed 7 bases from V and 7 bases from J; junction bases left unmatched: 11. The CDR3 spells CSANNRGLLNEQFF. CDR3 nucleotide sequence: TGCAGCGCCAACAACAGGGGGCTGTTGAATGAGCAGTTCTTC.

The genes are TRBV5-1 and TRBJ2-2; perhaps TRBD2 as D (6 bases). V was shortened by 4 bases and J by 1 base, with 14 bases between the two germline ends. The CDR3 runs to 16 residues. Germline V lookup: CDR1 SGHRS, CDR2 YFSETQ. For the CDR3, the DNA is TGCGCCAGCAGCCTTTTATCTAGCGTGAACACCGGGGAGCTGTTTTTT. Protein: CASSLLSSVNTGELFF.

The rearrangement links TRBV20-1 to TRBJ2-7; D might be TRBD2 (6 bases). Germline V gives CDR1 DFQATT, CDR2 SNEGSKA (reference sequence). V was shortened by 5 bases and J by 3 bases, with 17 bases between the two germline ends. The CDR3 is 14 residues long. The CDR3 region has the DNA TGCAGTGCTCCAGGGACTCACAAGGGCTACGAGCAGTACTTC. This sequence encodes CSAPGTHKGYEQYF.

V is TRBV10-3 and J is TRBJ2-5; no clear D. CDR1 ENHRY and CDR2 SYGVKD come from the germline V gene. The V gene lost 4 bases and the J gene lost 0 bases, with 3 bases spanning the gap. The CDR3 consists of 12 residues. As DNA, the CDR3 is TGTGCCATCAGTGGGTACCAAGAGACCCAGTACTTC. Protein sequence: CAISGYQETQYF.

This clonotype has only a few counts. V gene TRBV20-1 combines with J gene TRBJ2-2, with D possibly being TRBD2 (6 bases). The CDR3 is 15 residues long. Germline assignment: CDR1 DFQATT and CDR2 SNEGSKA (reference sequence). V was clipped by 1 base and J by 1 base, with 10 bases between them. The DNA for the CDR3 is TGCAGTGCTAGAGCCCGGGGGAGGAACACCGGGGAGCTGTTTTTT. Its protein product is CSARARGRNTGELFF.

This clonotype was detected ten times or more. The junction differs from germline at one of its ends, possibly a read error. The rearrangement uses TRBV11-2 and TRBJ2-1, with TRBD2 as a possible D gene (6 bases). The CDR3 runs 16 residues. CDR1 and CDR2 (germline): SGHAT, FQNNGV. The CDR3: CASGLGIGQGGDEQFF. The CDR3 region has the DNA TGTGCCAGCGGCTTAGGGATTGGGCAGGGCGGGGATGAGCAGTTCTTC.

This clonotype has ten or more counts. The chain employs TRBV15 and TRBJ2-1; 8 bases match TRBD1. Germline V lookup: CDR1 LNHNV, CDR2 YYDKDF (reference sequence). Trimming cost V 0 bases and J 3 bases; bases outside gene matches: 7. CDR3 length equals 17 residues. For the CDR3, the DNA is TGTGCCACCAGCAGAGATCCCCCGGGACAGGTCTACAATGAGCAGTTCTTC. It yields the protein CATSRDPPGQVYNEQFF.

This clonotype was seen a few times. The chain employs TRBV20-1 and TRBJ2-4; 7 bases align to TRBD2. This CDR3 is 21 amino acids long. Germline trimming cut 4 bases from V and 0 bases from J; bases unmatched to any gene: 24. CDR1 is DFQATT and CDR2 is SNEGSKA in the germline V gene (reference sequence). The CDR3 bases are TGCAGTGCTAAACGGTGGGGGGGAGAGCACACAGACGTTCTAGCCAAAAACATTCAGTACTTC. It specifies CSAKRWGGEHTDVLAKNIQYF.

In this sample, this clonotype turned up many times. The rearrangement joins TRBV20-1 to TRBJ2-7, with D possibly TRBD2 on 5 matching bases. Trimming cost V 5 bases and J 2 bases, with 16 bases left between them. The V gene's germline CDR1 is DFQATT and CDR2 SNEGSKA (reference sequence). This CDR3 is built from 14 residues. The CDR3 DNA reads as TGCAGTGCTTCGGTGGCGGGTCTACCCTACGAGCAGTACTTC. It translates to CSASVAGLPYEQYF.

At least ten counts were recorded for this clonotype. The genes are TRBV12-3 or TRBV12-4 and TRBJ1-1; TRBD1 might be the D (5 bases). The length of the CDR3 is 13 residues. The ends were cut back, 2 bases at V and 8 bases at J, with 12 bases in the middle. CDR3: CASSLIGGGEAFF. CDR3 sequence (DNA): TGTGCCAGCAGTTTAATCGGGGGAGGCGAAGCTTTCTTT.

This clonotype has only a few counts. The chain couples TRBV5-1 to TRBJ2-1; 14 positions agree with TRBD2. Trimming removed 3 bases from V and 4 bases from J; junction bases left unmatched: 9. Germline V CDR1 and CDR2: SGHRS, YFSETQ. The CDR3 runs to 18 residues. The CDR3 is CASSSGLAGAETYNEQFF. The CDR3 bases are TGCGCCAGCAGCTCGGGACTAGCGGGGGCCGAAACTTACAATGAGCAGTTCTTC.